This record covers a single T cell receptor beta chain. The target antigen is unknown. This specimen comes from a study of T cell repertoires in cytomegalovirus infection. About the study: It was the public TCR beta signatures that indicated both CMV infection and matching HLA type.

TCRdb used MiXCR to reprocess the reads, holding one entry per CDR3 protein. The sample has hundreds of thousands of distinct CDR3 sequences; roughly 9.3% are singletons. V shed 0 bases and J 7 bases; nucleotides not matched to a gene: 7. CDR1 is SGHTA and CDR2 is FQGTGA in the germline V gene. CDR3 length: 16 amino acids. Study results and limitations: Clonotype analysis showed dominance of the ex vivo response by HLA-C-restricted CMV-specific TCR beta clonotypes. Carriers of CMV and the relevant HLA type were discriminated by public TCR beta frequency.

The sample comprised PBMCs. This sequence originates from a human donor in good health (CMV status not recorded). Some clones in this sample may be carry-over from other donors' samples. This chain connects TRBV7-3 to TRBJ2-1; 9 bases align to TRBD2. The CDR3 DNA reads TGTGCCAGCAGCTTAACCGGGATTAGCGGGGGAAATGAGCAGTTCTTC. It codes for CASSLTGISGGNEQFF.